This T cell receptor (beta chain) was profiled in a study of cytotoxic CD8 clonotypes in ibrutinib-treated CLL listed by TCRdb under 2021. Turning to the overall study: The cohort included around 16 treatment-naive and 11 to 12 relapsed/refractory patients; about 17 were IGHV unmutated. Every sample from remission and from progressive disease was obtained while the patients were still on ibrutinib. Partial responses were observed in roughly 24 patients and complete responses in 2; after a median follow-up of around 64 months, remission was maintained in 14 patients and progression was observed in approximately 12. On average, each sample yielded 270,000 or so productive templates and 94,082 productive rearrangements. Longitudinal samples were available for about 30% of the roughly 90 trial participants. Cryopreserved peripheral blood mononuclear cells were obtained before treatment, at response, and at either sustained remission or disease progression. The response samples were drawn at a median of 12 months into treatment, with a range of roughly 6 to 36 months. Results the study describes overall, beyond this receptor: Sampling times were not matched between sustained-remission and progressing patients, and lymph node repertoires were not studied. Public clonotypes were rare and either shrank or stayed stable during treatment, and the rise in clonality at ibrutinib response reflected expansion of private clonotypes. At ibrutinib response clonality went up, during sustained remission it held steady, and at progression it dropped back toward baseline. Baseline clonality exceeded that of age-matched healthy donors and correlated strongly with circulating CD8+ T-cell counts.

The CDR3 contains 17 residues, cysteine and phenylalanine counted. CDR3 DNA only is kept here, 51 bases in frame from base 1. Between the V and J ends, shortened by 1 base and 0 bases respectively, the junction contains 16 bases. Sequences SGHDT (CDR1) and YYEEEE (CDR2) are obtained from the germline V gene. On a MiSeq, deep resolution sequencing aimed for a depth between 1 in 1 million and 1 in 200,000 T cells, with each clonotype covered about 9.9x on average. TCR beta libraries were generated with the immunoSEQ hsTCRB Kit. In the original analysis: Data were analyzed with ImmunoSEQ Data Assistant and ImmunoSEQ Analyzer, with V, D and J genes assigned per IMGT definitions. Clonality, which ranges from 0 to 1, was calculated as one minus the normalized Shannon entropy of productive rearrangement frequencies. Public clonotype analysis was restricted to overrepresented clonotypes comprising at least 0.05% of each patient's repertoire. About a dozen repertoires from age-matched healthy donors, obtained from immuneACCESS, served as clonality controls. TCRdb stores this immuneACCESS table with in-frame sequences only. Part of the clones is absent; in the studies checked, under half of the shortfall reflects unresolved V genes, and no reason is known for the rest. That table gives V, J and clone size, and the DNA gave D and trimming. The sample table records 70,000 to 85,000 clones; more than 75% of these occur just once. The top ten hold less than 9% of the sample.

The time point tag for this specimen amounts to: progressive disease on ibrutinib. For TCR beta library preparation, approximately 2 micrograms of genomic DNA were extracted from the cryopreserved PBMCs. Longitudinal blood samples from CLL patients receiving ibrutinib monotherapy were subjected to high-throughput TCR beta sequencing. The patients took part in an open-label, single-center phase 2 trial of ibrutinib monotherapy. In regard to this clone: Its binding antigen is unknown. No base quality values were provided; no much bigger clone lies one nucleotide off.

This clonotype was sampled from a human donor with chronic lymphocytic leukemia. The chain couples TRBV5-6 to TRBJ1-2; TRBD1 could be the D gene, as 6 bases match. The specimen comprised PBMCs, sampled at disease progression, from a patient treated with ibrutinib. CDR3 sequence: CASSLLGTSMANYGYTF. Here is the DNA: TGTGCCAGCAGCTTGCTAGGGACATCCATGGCTAACTATGGCTACACCTTC.